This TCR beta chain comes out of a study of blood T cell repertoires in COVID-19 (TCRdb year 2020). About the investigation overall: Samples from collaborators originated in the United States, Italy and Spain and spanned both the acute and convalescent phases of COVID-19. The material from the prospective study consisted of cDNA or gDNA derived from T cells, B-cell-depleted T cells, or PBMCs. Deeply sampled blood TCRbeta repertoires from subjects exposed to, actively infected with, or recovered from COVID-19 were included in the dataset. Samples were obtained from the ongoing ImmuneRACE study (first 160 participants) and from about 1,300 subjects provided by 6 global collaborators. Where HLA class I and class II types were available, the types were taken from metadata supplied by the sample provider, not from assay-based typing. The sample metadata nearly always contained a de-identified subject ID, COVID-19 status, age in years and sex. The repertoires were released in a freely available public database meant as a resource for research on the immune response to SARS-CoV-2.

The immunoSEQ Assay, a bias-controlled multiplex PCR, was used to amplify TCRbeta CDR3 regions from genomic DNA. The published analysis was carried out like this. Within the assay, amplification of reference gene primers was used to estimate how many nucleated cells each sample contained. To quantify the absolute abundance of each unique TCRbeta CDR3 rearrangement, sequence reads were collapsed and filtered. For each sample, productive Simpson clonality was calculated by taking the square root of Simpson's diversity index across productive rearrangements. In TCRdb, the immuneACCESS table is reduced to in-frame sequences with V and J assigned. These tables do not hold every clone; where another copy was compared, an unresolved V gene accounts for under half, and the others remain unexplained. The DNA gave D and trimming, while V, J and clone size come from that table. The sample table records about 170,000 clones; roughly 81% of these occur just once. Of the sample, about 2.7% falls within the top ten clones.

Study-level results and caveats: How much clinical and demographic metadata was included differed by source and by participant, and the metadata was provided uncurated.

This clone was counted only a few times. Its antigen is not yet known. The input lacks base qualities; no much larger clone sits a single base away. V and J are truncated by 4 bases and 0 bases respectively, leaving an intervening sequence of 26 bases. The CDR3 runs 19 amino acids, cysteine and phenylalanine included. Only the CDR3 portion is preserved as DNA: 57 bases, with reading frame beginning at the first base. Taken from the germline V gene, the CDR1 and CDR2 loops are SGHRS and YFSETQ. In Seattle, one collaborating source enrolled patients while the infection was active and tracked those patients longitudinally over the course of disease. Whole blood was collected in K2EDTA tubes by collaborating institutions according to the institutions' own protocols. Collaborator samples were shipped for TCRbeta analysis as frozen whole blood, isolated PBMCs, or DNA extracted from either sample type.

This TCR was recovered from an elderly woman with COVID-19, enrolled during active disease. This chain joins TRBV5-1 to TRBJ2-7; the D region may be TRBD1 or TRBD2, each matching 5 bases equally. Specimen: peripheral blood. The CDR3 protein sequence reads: CASSLGRVQAERSSYEQYF. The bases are TGCGCCAGCAGCCTGGGGCGGGTTCAAGCGGAAAGGAGCTCCTACGAGCAGTACTTC.